The clone carrying this T cell receptor beta chain was seen only a few times. What it binds is unknown. The data belong to a study of spatial heterogeneity in lung cancer. Study context: Beta-chain sequences were consistently detected more often than alpha-chain sequences.

Whole-study findings and limits: Detection of ubiquitous tumor TCRs in blood was higher at resection than follow-up.

Time point reported: sample taken at primary tumor resection. Without sorting, whole RNA was sequenced from tumor, nontumor lung or frozen PBMC. MiXCR was run by TCRdb on the 5' RACE reads, yielding one entry per CDR3 protein. The sample holds 8,500 to 14,000 distinct CDR3 sequences; more than 3% are singletons and the top ten take around half. Germline CDR1 is MNHEY and CDR2 is SMNVEV (reference sequence). The CDR3 totals 16 residues. Unmatched junction bases numbered 14, after V lost 5 bases and J lost 9 bases. The source is a female donor with early-stage non-small cell lung cancer. The input for sequencing was PBMCs, taken at surgery. The rearrangement uses TRBV27 and TRBJ1-5; 9 bases line up with TRBD1. The chain's CDR3 is CASSLSLGTGSGPQHF. The CDR3 bases are TGTGCCAGCAGTCTGTCATTAGGGACAGGGTCCGGGCCCCAGCATTTT.